The 28 T cell receptor beta chains given below trace back to one sample, sequenced in a study of blood T cell repertoires in COVID-19. Repertoires were generated with immunoSEQ multiplex PCR, while TCRdb's copy carries only in-frame clones and drops some. The table records tens of thousands of clones, around 90% of them present only once. The sequenced sample was peripheral blood. Every receptor here comes from a man aged 50-59 years with COVID-19, enrolled during active disease.

The chain joins TRBV5-1 to TRBJ1-1; 8 bases align to TRBD1. CDR1 is SGHRS, CDR2 YFSETQ, per germline. CDR3 length equals 17 residues. Unmatched junction bases numbered 11, after V lost 3 bases and J lost 1 base. CDR3 region: CASSSGQGGTTNTEAFF. CDR3 sequence (DNA): TGCGCCAGCAGCTCCGGACAGGGTGGGACGACGAACACTGAAGCTTTCTTT.

V is TRBV4-2 and J is TRBJ2-5; 9 nucleotides line up with TRBD2. CDR3 length: 15 amino acids. The germline V gene encodes CDR1 LGHNA and CDR2 YNFKEQ. The ends lost 1 base at V and 6 bases at J; junction bases unmatched: 6. In DNA form, the CDR3 reads TGTGCCAGCAGCCAAGCAGGGACTAGCATGAAGACCCAGTACTTC. Its protein product is CASSQAGTSMKTQYF.

The chain couples TRBV4-1 to TRBJ2-1, with D possibly being TRBD2 (5 bases). Deletions cut 1 base from V and 12 bases from J, with 19 bases between. CDR3 length: 15 amino acids. The V gene's germline CDR1 is MGHRA and CDR2 YSYEKL. The CDR3 region is CASSQAVSPTIVQFF. CDR3 in DNA: TGCGCCAGCAGCCAAGCTGTCTCCCCGACTATAGTGCAGTTCTTC.

J is TRBJ1-6 and V is TRBV6-5; tentative D call: TRBD1 (6 bases). CDR1 MNHEY and CDR2 SVGAGI come from the germline V gene. Trimming removed 5 bases from V and 15 bases from J, with 17 bases in between. The CDR3 length is 13 residues. This CDR3 is CASSLDRDNVLHF. The CDR3 DNA reads as TGTGCCAGCAGTCTCGACCGGGACAATGTCCTCCACTTT.

The chain uses TRBV10-3 and TRBJ2-7; 7 bases align to TRBD1. This CDR3 has 15 residues. CDR1 and CDR2 (germline): ENHRY, SYGVKD. The junction had 10 bases not matched to a gene; V was cut back by 6 bases and J by 2 bases. The CDR3 coding sequence is TGTGCCATCAGCATACAGGGGACCCCCCCCTACGAGCAGTACTTC. Residues: CAISIQGTPPYEQYF.

V usage is TRBV6-2 or TRBV6-3 and J usage is TRBJ2-3, with TRBD2 identical over 8 bases. The CDR3 spans 15 residues. Germline CDR1 is MNHEY and CDR2 is SVGEGT. V gave up 0 bases and J gave up 6 bases; unmatched junction bases: 5. In DNA, the CDR3 is TGTGCCAGCAGTTACTCTCTCCTAGCGGGCGATACGCAGTATTTT. It is translated as CASSYSLLAGDTQYF.

This sequence joins TRBV4-2 and TRBJ2-1; TRBD1 agrees at 8 bases. Per germline, CDR1 LGHNA and CDR2 YNFKEQ. Trimming at V came to 1 base and at J to 3 bases, leaving 8 bases not matched to a gene. The CDR3 has 17 residues. CDR3 sequence (DNA): TGTGCCAGCAGCCAAGGCGGACAGGGACAGTACTACAATGAGCAGTTCTTC. Residues: CASSQGGQGQYYNEQFF.

CDR3 in DNA: TGTGCCAGTAGTATAGCTGGGGCTGGGACTGAAGCTTTCTTT. As protein: CASSIAGAGTEAFF. J is TRBJ1-1 and V is TRBV19, with D possibly being TRBD1 (5 bases). The germline V gene encodes CDR1 LNHDA and CDR2 SQIVND (reference sequence). There are 14 residues in the CDR3. V dropped 1 base and J dropped 5 bases, with 11 bases sitting between them.

This clone was observed a handful of times. The genes are TRBV4-1 and TRBJ2-2, with 14 positions matching TRBD2. The V segment lost 4 bases and the J segment 7 bases; nucleotides outside the gene matches: 5. Germline CDR1 MGHRA, CDR2 YSYEKL. The CDR3 has 16 amino acids. DNA of the CDR3: TGCGCCAGCAGCCCGGGACTAGCGGGAGTCCGCGGGGAGCTGTTTTTT. This sequence encodes CASSPGLAGVRGELFF.

The gene calls are TRBV21-1 and TRBJ2-7; the D call in the table, TRBD2, was not verified against the DNA. TRBV21-1 is assigned pseudogene status. The CDR3 has 14 amino acids. CDR3 protein: CANPSGIPSYEQYF. The DNA for the CDR3 is TGTGCCAACCCGAGCGGGATCCCCTCCTACGAGCAGTACTTC.

This clone has more than one count but fewer than ten. The rearrangement joins TRBV7-2 to TRBJ2-7; 7 positions match TRBD1. Germline V gives CDR1 SGHTA, CDR2 FQGNSA. V lost 0 bases to trimming and J lost 7 bases; unmatched junction nucleotides: 6. The CDR3 sequence is 14 residues long. This CDR3 is CASSLAAGGREQYF. CDR3 nucleotide sequence: TGTGCCAGCAGCTTAGCGGCAGGGGGAAGGGAGCAGTACTTC. Full variable domain (missing parts from reference TRBV7-2 and TRBJ2-7): GAGVSQSPSNKVTEKGKDVELRCDPISGHTALYWYRQSLGQGLEFLIYFQGNSAPDKSGLPSDRFSAERTGGSVSTLTIQRTQQEDSAVYLCASSLAAGGREQYFGPGTRLTVT.

The J gene is TRBJ2-2, the V gene TRBV29-1, with 13 bases matching TRBD2. Germline V gene data show CDR1 as SQVTM and CDR2 as ANQGSEA. This CDR3 has 16 residues. V gave up 6 bases and J gave up 5 bases; unmatched junction bases: 9. The CDR3 sequence is CSVTGLAGEGTGELFF. CDR3 nucleotide sequence: TGCAGCGTCACAGGACTAGCGGGAGAGGGGACCGGGGAGCTGTTTTTT.

This chain uses TRBV28 with TRBJ1-1; D uncertain. This CDR3 region has 12 residues. CDR1 is MDHEN and CDR2 is SYDVKM in the germline V gene. V lost 2 bases, J lost 1 base, and 2 bases lay in between. DNA for the CDR3: TGTGCCAGCAGTTTACAGAACACTGAAGCTTTCTTT. Its translation is CASSLQNTEAFF.

This rearrangement joins TRBV9 to TRBJ2-1; 7 bases are shared with TRBD2. Germline trimming cut 0 bases from V and 1 base from J; bases unmatched to any gene: 4. Germline lookup yields CDR1 SGDLS and CDR2 YYNGEE. The CDR3 totals 16 residues. Written as DNA, the CDR3 is TGTGCCAGCAGCGTAGTTCCGCGGGGGTCCTACAATGAGCAGTTCTTC. It yields the protein CASSVVPRGSYNEQFF.

The J gene is TRBJ2-3, the V gene TRBV28; 13 nucleotides match TRBD2. Germline V gene lookup returns CDR1 MDHEN and CDR2 SYDVKM. Germline trimming cut 7 bases from V and 3 bases from J; bases unmatched to any gene: 7. CDR3 size: 16 residues. Here the CDR3 DNA reads TGTGCCAGCATTGTAGGGACTAGCGGGGATACAGATACGCAGTATTTT. It is translated as CASIVGTSGDTDTQYF.

The rearrangement joins TRBV29-1 to TRBJ1-2; D uncertain. CDR1 and CDR2 (germline): SQVTM, ANQGSEA. This CDR3 is 12 amino acids long. V dropped 3 bases and J dropped 5 bases, with 10 bases sitting between them. DNA for the CDR3: TGCAGCGTTGACCTTAGTCCTTATGGCTACACCTTC. This sequence encodes CSVDLSPYGYTF.

The chain couples TRBV5-5 to TRBJ1-5; no reliable D call. The CDR3 covers 14 residues. Germline V lookup: CDR1 SGHKS, CDR2 YYEKEE (reference sequence). Between the trimmed V and J ends, which lost 0 bases and 2 bases, there was a span of 6 bases. CDR3 amino acids: CASSLVAGNQPQHF. CDR3 nucleotide sequence: TGTGCCAGCAGCTTGGTGGCCGGCAATCAGCCCCAGCATTTT.

The V and J genes are TRBV14 and TRBJ2-2; 10 bases agree with TRBD2. With 3 bases clipped from V and 0 bases from J, the junction kept 7 bases outside the gene matches. The CDR3 loop spans 18 amino acids. The V gene's germline CDR1 is SGHDN and CDR2 FVKESK. The CDR3 DNA reads TGTGCCAGCAGCCACGTACCGGGACTAGCGTCGAACACCGGGGAGCTGTTTTTT. Translated: CASSHVPGLASNTGELFF.

This chain connects TRBV28 to TRBJ2-3; 13 nucleotides match TRBD2. Trimming took 3 bases from V and 3 from J; bases not matched to a gene: 3. Germline lookup yields CDR1 MDHEN and CDR2 SYDVKM. The CDR3 covers 16 residues. CDR3 sequence (DNA): TGTGCCAGCAGTTTCCCGACTAGCGGGAGGACAGATACGCAGTATTTT. Amino acid sequence: CASSFPTSGRTDTQYF. Full variable domain (remainder filled in from reference TRBV28 and TRBJ2-3): DVKVTQSSRYLVKRTGEKVFLECVQDMDHENMFWYRQDPGLGLRLIYFSYDVKMKEKGDIPEGYSVSREKKERFSLILESASTNQTSMYLCASSFPTSGRTDTQYFGPGTRLTVL.

This clone was observed once. This rearrangement joins TRBV9 to TRBJ2-2, with TRBD2 matching over 7 bases. Germline trimming cut 4 bases from V and 1 base from J; bases unmatched to any gene: 7. The CDR3 is 16 residues long. In germline, CDR1 is SGDLS, CDR2 YYNGEE. Written as DNA, the CDR3 is TGTGCCAGCAGCTTCTCTAGCGGCAAGAACACCGGGGAGCTGTTTTTT. Amino acids: CASSFSSGKNTGELFF.

The chain recombines TRBV7-9 with TRBJ2-7; D may be TRBD1 (6 bases). Trimming took off 5 bases at V and 3 bases at J, with 20 bases between the two ends. The CDR3 extends over 16 amino acids. The V gene's germline CDR1 is SEHNR and CDR2 FQNEAQ (reference sequence). The DNA for the CDR3 is TGTGCCAGCAGCCCGACGCCCGGGACATCCAACTACGAGCAGTACTTC. This encodes CASSPTPGTSNYEQYF.

The chain couples TRBV14 to TRBJ1-3, with 7 bases fitting TRBD1. CDR3 length: 13 amino acids. Germline V gives CDR1 SGHDN, CDR2 FVKESK. Unmatched junction bases numbered 2, after V lost 8 bases and J lost 1 base. Here the CDR3 DNA reads TGTGCCAGCCGACAGGGTTCTGGAAACACCATATATTTT. Its translation: CASRQGSGNTIYF.

V and J are TRBV5-4 and TRBJ1-2; 7 nucleotides agree with TRBD1. The CDR3 is made up of 15 amino acids. J was trimmed by 6 bases and V by 0 bases; bases with no gene match: 8. Germline V gives CDR1 SGHNT, CDR2 YYREEE (reference sequence). The CDR3 is CASSLDRIGGDGYTF. Here the CDR3 DNA reads TGTGCCAGCAGCTTGGACCGGATAGGGGGCGATGGCTACACCTTC.

The chain links TRBV10-3 to TRBJ1-5, with TRBD1 as a possible D gene (6 bases). CDR3 size: 17 residues. The germline V gene has CDR1 ENHRY and CDR2 SYGVKD. The V end was cut by 0 bases, the J end by 3 bases, with 15 bases between. This CDR3 reads CAISESARNRDNQPQHF. DNA of the CDR3: TGTGCCATCAGTGAGTCAGCTAGAAACAGGGACAATCAGCCCCAGCATTTT.

The gene calls are TRBV5-6 and TRBJ1-4; 11 bases agree with TRBD1. The CDR3 is 15 amino acids. With V trimmed by 4 bases and J by 8 bases, 7 bases remained unmatched. CDR1 is SGHDT, CDR2 YYEEEE, per germline. CDR3 amino acids: CASSAGTGGGEKLFF. CDR3 nucleotide sequence: TGTGCCAGCAGCGCTGGGACAGGGGGTGGGGAAAAACTGTTTTTT.

This clone was observed a single time. Its ends do not fully match the called genes, so a read error is possible. The chain joins TRBV11-2 to TRBJ2-1; 11 nucleotides agree with TRBD2. CDR1 is SGHAT and CDR2 is FQNNGV in the germline V gene. This CDR3 is 15 amino acids long. Here the CDR3 DNA reads TGTGCCAGCAACTTAGCGGGAGGGCGCGGCGATGAGCAGTTCTTC. Amino acid sequence: CASNLAGGRGDEQFF.

The V call is TRBV21-1, the J call TRBJ1-3; the D call in the table, TRBD1, was not verified against the DNA. TRBV21-1 is shown as a pseudogene. CDR3 length: 15 residues. The CDR3 protein is CASSKAGQVRNTIYF. The CDR3 DNA sequence: TGTGCCAGCAGCAAAGCAGGCCAGGTTAGAAACACCATATATTTT.

The chain has TRBV5-1 and TRBJ2-5, with a possible D match to TRBD2 (6 bases). The CDR3 extends over 15 amino acids. The V end lost 0 bases, the J end lost 4 bases, and 13 bases lay between the germline ends. Germline V gene lookup returns CDR1 SGHRS and CDR2 YFSETQ. The CDR3 nucleotides are TGCGCCAGCAGCTTGGCACGCGGGGTGGGAGAGACCCAGTACTTC. Translating it yields CASSLARGVGETQYF.